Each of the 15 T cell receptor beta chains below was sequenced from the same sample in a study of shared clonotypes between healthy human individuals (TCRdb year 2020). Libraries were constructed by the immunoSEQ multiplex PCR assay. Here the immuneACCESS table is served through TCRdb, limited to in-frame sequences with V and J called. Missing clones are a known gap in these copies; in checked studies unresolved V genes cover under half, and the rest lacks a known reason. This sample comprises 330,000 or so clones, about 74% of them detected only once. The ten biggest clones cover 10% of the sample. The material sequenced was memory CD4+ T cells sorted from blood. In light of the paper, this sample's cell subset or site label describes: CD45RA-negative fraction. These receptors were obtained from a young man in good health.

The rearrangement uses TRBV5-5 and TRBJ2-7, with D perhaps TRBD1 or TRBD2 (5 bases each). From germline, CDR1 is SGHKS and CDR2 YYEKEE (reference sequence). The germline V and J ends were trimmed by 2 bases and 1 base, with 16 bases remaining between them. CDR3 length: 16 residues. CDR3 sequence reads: CASSFELGPQSYEQYF. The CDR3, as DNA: TGTGCCAGCAGCTTCGAACTGGGACCCCAATCCTACGAGCAGTACTTC.

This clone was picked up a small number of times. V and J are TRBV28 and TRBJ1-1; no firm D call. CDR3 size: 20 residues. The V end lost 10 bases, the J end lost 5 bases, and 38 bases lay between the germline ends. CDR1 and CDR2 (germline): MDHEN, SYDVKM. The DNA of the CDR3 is TGTGCCACGACGCAGCGTTTGCGCCGAGGTTTGACCCGAGCGGGGACTGAAGCTTTCTTT. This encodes CATTQRLRRGLTRAGTEAFF. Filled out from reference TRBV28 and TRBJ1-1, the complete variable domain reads DVKVTQSSRYLVKRTGEKVFLECVQDMDHENMFWYRQDPGLGLRLIYFSYDVKMKEKGDIPEGYSVSREKKERFSLILESASTNQTSMYLCATTQRLRRGLTRAGTEAFFGQGTRLTVV.

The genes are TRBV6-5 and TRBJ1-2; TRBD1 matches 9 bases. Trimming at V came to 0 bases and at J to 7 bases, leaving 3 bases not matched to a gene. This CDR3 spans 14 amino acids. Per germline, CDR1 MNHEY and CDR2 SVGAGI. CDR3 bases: TGTGCCAGCAGTTACTCGGACAGGGGAGGTGGCTACACCTTC. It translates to CASSYSDRGGGYTF.

The CDR3 spells CASSVVGTSSWDEQFF. CDR3 DNA: TGTGCCAGCAGCGTAGTCGGTACTAGTAGTTGGGATGAGCAGTTCTTC. The gene calls are TRBV9 and TRBJ2-1; the D gene is possibly TRBD2 (5 bases). Looked up from germline, CDR1 is SGDLS and CDR2 is YYNGEE. The CDR3 has 16 residues. The germline V and J ends were trimmed by 0 bases and 8 bases, with 18 bases remaining between them.

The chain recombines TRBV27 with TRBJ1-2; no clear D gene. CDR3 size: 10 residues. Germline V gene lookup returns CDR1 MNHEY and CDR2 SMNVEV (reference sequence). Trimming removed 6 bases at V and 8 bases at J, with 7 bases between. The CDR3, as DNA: TGTGCCAGCAGGAGTATCGGCTACACCTTC. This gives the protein CASRSIGYTF.

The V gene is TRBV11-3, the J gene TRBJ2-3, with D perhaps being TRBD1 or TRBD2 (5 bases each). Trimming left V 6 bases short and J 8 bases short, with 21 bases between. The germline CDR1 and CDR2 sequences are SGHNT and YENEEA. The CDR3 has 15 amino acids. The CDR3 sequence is CASSRGQGTSPTQYF. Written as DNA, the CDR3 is TGTGCCAGCAGTCGGGGTCAGGGAACTTCTCCTACGCAGTATTTT.

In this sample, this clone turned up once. The CDR3 region is CASSAGSYEQYF. The CDR3 DNA follows: TGTGCCAGTAGCGCTGGTTCCTACGAGCAGTACTTC. The chain has TRBV19 and TRBJ2-7, with unresolved D. Germline V CDR1 and CDR2: LNHDA, SQIVND (reference sequence). This CDR3 has 12 residues. Between the trimmed V and J ends, which lost 6 bases and 1 base, there was a span of 7 bases.

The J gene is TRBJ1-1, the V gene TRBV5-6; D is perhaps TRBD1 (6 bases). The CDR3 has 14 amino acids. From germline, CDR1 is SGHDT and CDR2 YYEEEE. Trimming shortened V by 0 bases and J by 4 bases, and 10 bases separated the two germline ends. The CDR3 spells CASSLAGGTTEAFF. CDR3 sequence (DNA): TGTGCCAGCAGCTTGGCGGGGGGCACCACTGAAGCTTTCTTT. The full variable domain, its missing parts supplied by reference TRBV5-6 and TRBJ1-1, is DAGVTQSPTHLIKTRGQQVTLRCSPKSGHDTVSWYQQALGQGPQFIFQYYEEEERQRGNFPDRFSGHQFPNYSSELNVNALLLGDSALYLCASSLAGGTTEAFFGQGTRLTVV.

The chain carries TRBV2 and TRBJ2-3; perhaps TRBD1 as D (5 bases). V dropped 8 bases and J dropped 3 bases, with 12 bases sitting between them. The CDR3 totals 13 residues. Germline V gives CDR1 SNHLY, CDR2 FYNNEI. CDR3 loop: CASGARRTDTQYF. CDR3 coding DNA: TGTGCCAGCGGGGCTCGTAGGACAGATACGCAGTATTTT.

The CDR3 reads CASSPGLIPSYEQYF. DNA of the CDR3: TGCGCCAGCAGCCCAGGACTAATCCCCTCCTACGAGCAGTACTTC. The rearrangement joins TRBV5-1 to TRBJ2-7; D might be TRBD2 (6 bases). V lost 4 bases, J lost 0 bases, and 14 bases lay in between. CDR1 is SGHRS, CDR2 YFSETQ, per germline. This CDR3 is 15 amino acids long.

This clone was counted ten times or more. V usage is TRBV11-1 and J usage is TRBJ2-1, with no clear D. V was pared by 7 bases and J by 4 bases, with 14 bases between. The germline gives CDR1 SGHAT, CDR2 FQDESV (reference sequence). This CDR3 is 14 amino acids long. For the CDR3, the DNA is TGTGCCAGCACGTCCGAGGCTTCGTACAATGAGCAGTTCTTC. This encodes CASTSEASYNEQFF.

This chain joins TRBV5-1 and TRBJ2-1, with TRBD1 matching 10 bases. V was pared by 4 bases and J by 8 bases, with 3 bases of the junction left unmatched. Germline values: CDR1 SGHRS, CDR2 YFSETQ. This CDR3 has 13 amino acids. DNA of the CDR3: TGCGCCAGCAGCACGGGACAGGGGTATGAGCAGTTCTTC. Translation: CASSTGQGYEQFF.

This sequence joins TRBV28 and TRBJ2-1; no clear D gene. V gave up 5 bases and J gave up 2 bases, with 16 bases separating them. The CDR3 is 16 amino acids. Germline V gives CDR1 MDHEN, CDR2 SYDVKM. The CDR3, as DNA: TGTGCCAGCAGTCGCCTTTCTCTAACGGCCTACAATGAGCAGTTCTTC. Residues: CASSRLSLTAYNEQFF.

Here the CDR3 DNA reads TGTGCCAGTAGTATCCAGAGGGGTAGCGTTCCTTCCTACAATGAGCAGTTCTTC. Encoded protein: CASSIQRGSVPSYNEQFF. The chain employs TRBV19 and TRBJ2-1, with D perhaps matching TRBD1 or TRBD2 (5 bases each). The CDR3 sequence is 18 residues long. The V end lost 3 bases, the J end lost 1 base, and 19 bases lay between the germline ends. Germline V gene data show CDR1 as LNHDA and CDR2 as SQIVND (reference sequence).

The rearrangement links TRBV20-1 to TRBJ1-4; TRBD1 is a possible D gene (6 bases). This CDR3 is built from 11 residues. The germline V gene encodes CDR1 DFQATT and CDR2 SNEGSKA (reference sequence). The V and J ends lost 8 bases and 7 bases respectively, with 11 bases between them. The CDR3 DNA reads TGCAGTTACAGGGTGGTTGAAAAACTGTTTTTT. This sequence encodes CSYRVVEKLFF.